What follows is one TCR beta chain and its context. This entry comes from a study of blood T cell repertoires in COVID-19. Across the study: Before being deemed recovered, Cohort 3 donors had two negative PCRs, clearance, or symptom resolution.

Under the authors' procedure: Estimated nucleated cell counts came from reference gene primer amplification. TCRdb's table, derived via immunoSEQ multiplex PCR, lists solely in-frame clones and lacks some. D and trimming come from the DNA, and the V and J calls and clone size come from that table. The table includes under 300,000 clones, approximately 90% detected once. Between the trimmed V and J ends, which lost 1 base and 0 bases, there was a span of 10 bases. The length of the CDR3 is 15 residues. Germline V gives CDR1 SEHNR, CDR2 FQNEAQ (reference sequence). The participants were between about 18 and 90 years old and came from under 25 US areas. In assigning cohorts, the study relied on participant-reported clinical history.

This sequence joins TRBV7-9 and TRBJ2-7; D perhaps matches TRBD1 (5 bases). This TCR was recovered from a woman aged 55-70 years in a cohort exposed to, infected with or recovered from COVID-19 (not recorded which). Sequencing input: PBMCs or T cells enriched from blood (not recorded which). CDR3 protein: CASSLVPDNSYEQYF. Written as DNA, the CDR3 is TGTGCCAGCAGCTTAGTCCCGGACAACTCCTACGAGCAGTACTTC.